The 26 T cell receptor beta chains listed next were all sequenced from one sample in a study of blood T cell repertoires in COVID-19. Only in-frame clones appear in the TCRdb table, and some are missing; sequencing was by immunoSEQ multiplex PCR. The table has around 100,000 clones, 80% to 90% seen once. The specimen sequenced was peripheral blood. These receptors were obtained from a man aged 40-55 years with acute or convalescent COVID-19.

V gene TRBV4-2 combines with J gene TRBJ2-7; no clear D. In germline, CDR1 is LGHNA, CDR2 YNFKEQ. The CDR3 has 14 amino acids. V lost 0 bases and J 0 bases, leaving 6 bases between the germline ends. CDR3 loop: CASSQDHSSYEQYF. DNA for the CDR3: TGTGCCAGCAGCCAAGATCATAGCTCCTACGAGCAGTACTTC.

The chain is built from TRBV28 and TRBJ1-6, with D maybe TRBD1 (6 bases). This CDR3 has 14 residues. V dropped 7 bases and J dropped 5 bases, with 12 bases sitting between them. In germline, CDR1 is MDHEN, CDR2 SYDVKM. For the CDR3, the DNA is TGTGCCAGCACTTTGACAGGTGATAATTCACCCCTCCACTTT. Its translation is CASTLTGDNSPLHF.

The chain carries TRBV4-3 and TRBJ2-7, with a tentative D call TRBD2 (6 bases). V lost 0 bases and J 3 bases, leaving 15 bases between the germline ends. Germline values: CDR1 LGHNA, CDR2 YSLEER. The CDR3 contains 16 residues. CDR3 nucleotide sequence: TGCGCCAGCAGCCAAGATTGGGGACTGAAATACTACGAGCAGTACTTC. Translation: CASSQDWGLKYYEQYF.

The rearrangement joins TRBV28 to TRBJ2-1, with TRBD2 matching 8 bases. CDR3 length: 16 residues. Germline V lookup: CDR1 MDHEN, CDR2 SYDVKM. With V trimmed by 4 bases and J by 4 bases, 9 bases remained unmatched. The CDR3 DNA reads as TGTGCCAGCAGTTCCCCCGCTAGCGGGTCGTACAATGAGCAGTTCTTC. Protein sequence: CASSSPASGSYNEQFF.

The gene calls are TRBV7-9 and TRBJ1-2; 7 bases fit TRBD1. Germline CDR1 SEHNR, CDR2 FQNEAQ (reference sequence). The CDR3 contains 12 residues. V shed 7 bases, J shed 8 bases, and the junction held 7 bases outside the gene matches. The CDR3 DNA is TGTGCCAGCACCCAGACAGGGTACGGCTACACCTTC. Protein sequence: CASTQTGYGYTF.

The chain couples TRBV24-1 to TRBJ2-7; D possibly corresponds to TRBD2 (6 bases). The V and J ends lost 3 bases and 7 bases respectively, with 9 bases between them. The CDR3 runs 12 residues. From germline, CDR1 is KGHDR and CDR2 SFDVKD. The CDR3 region is CATSDGGSEQYF. The CDR3, as DNA: TGTGCCACCAGTGATGGGGGGAGTGAGCAGTACTTC.

CDR3 region: CASSHPVPGLGADTQYF. As DNA, the CDR3 is TGTGCCAGCAGCCACCCCGTCCCGGGACTAGGGGCAGATACGCAGTATTTT. This chain links TRBV4-2 with TRBJ2-3, with TRBD2 identical over 8 bases. Germline loops: CDR1 LGHNA, CDR2 YNFKEQ. After removal of 3 bases from V and 4 bases from J, the junction contained 12 bases not matched to a gene. The CDR3 covers 17 residues.

This chain uses TRBV5-8 with TRBJ2-1; 7 bases line up with TRBD2. The CDR3 is 14 amino acids. Looked up from germline, CDR1 is SGHTS and CDR2 is YDEGEE. V lost 7 bases and J lost 2; bases outside the gene matches: 6. CDR3 loop: CASDGGSPYNEQFF. The CDR3 DNA sequence: TGTGCCAGCGATGGCGGGAGTCCCTACAATGAGCAGTTCTTC. The full variable domain, rest sourced from reference TRBV5-8 and TRBJ2-1, is EAGVTQSPTHLIKTRGQQATLRCSPISGHTSVYWYQQALGLGLQFLLWYDEGEERNRGNFPPRFSGRQFPNYSSELNVNALELEDSALYLCASDGGSPYNEQFFGPGTRLTVL.

This clone was observed once. V is TRBV7-9 and J is TRBJ2-3, with 11 positions matching TRBD2. Germline CDR1 reads SEHNR; CDR2 reads FQNEAQ (reference sequence). CDR3 length: 16 residues. J lost 0 bases, V lost 5 bases, and 4 bases had no gene match. The CDR3 nucleotides are TGTGCCAGCAGCCCACTAGCGGGGGCTAGCACAGATACGCAGTATTTT. Protein sequence: CASSPLAGASTDTQYF.

V and J are TRBV3-1 (or the pseudogene TRBV3-2) and TRBJ2-7; TRBD2 is a possible D gene (6 bases). Germline V gene sequence: CDR1 LGHDT, CDR2 YNNKEL (reference sequence). V was pared by 1 base and J by 6 bases, with 10 bases between. The CDR3 has 13 residues. The CDR3 loop is CASSQAGLGEQYF. As DNA, the CDR3 is TGTGCCAGCAGCCAAGCGGGACTCGGCGAGCAGTACTTC.

This clone was observed once. This chain links TRBV6-6 with TRBJ2-3; D gene uncertain. The germline V gene has CDR1 MNHNY and CDR2 SVGAGI (reference sequence). V was trimmed by 8 bases and J by 2 bases, leaving 11 bases between them. This CDR3 comprises 13 residues. DNA of the CDR3: TGTGCCAGCCTTTTTCTCTCCACAGATACGCAGTATTTT. This codes for CASLFLSTDTQYF.

V usage is TRBV7-6 and J usage is TRBJ2-1; 10 nucleotides agree with TRBD2. CDR1 SGHVS and CDR2 FNYEAQ come from the germline V gene. V trimming: 5 bases; J trimming: 6 bases; junction bases outside the gene matches: 10. There are 16 residues in the CDR3. CDR3: CASSPYLAGVLNEQFF. Written as DNA, the CDR3 is TGTGCCAGCAGCCCCTATCTAGCGGGAGTGCTCAATGAGCAGTTCTTC.

This clone has a single count. The J gene is TRBJ2-5, the V gene TRBV24-1; 8 nucleotides agree with TRBD2. The CDR3 has 17 amino acids. The germline V gene has CDR1 KGHDR and CDR2 SFDVKD. V lost 2 bases, J lost 5 bases, and 12 bases stayed unmatched. CDR3 protein: CATSDSSTGLGGETQYF. The CDR3 nucleotides read TGTGCCACCAGTGATTCCTCCACGGGACTAGGGGGGGAGACCCAGTACTTC.

J is TRBJ2-7 and V is TRBV5-4; D remains unclear. V was cut by 2 bases and J by 6 bases, with 6 bases left in between. This CDR3 has 11 residues. Germline CDR1 is SGHNT and CDR2 is YYREEE (reference sequence). CDR3 protein: CASSFPREQYF. In DNA, the CDR3 is TGTGCCAGCAGCTTCCCGCGCGAGCAGTACTTC.

The rearrangement links TRBV5-1 to TRBJ2-3; TRBD1 might be the D (6 bases). The CDR3 loop spans 14 amino acids. Trimming removed 5 bases at V and 0 bases at J, with 10 bases between. Per the germline V gene, CDR1 is SGHRS and CDR2 is YFSETQ. The CDR3 loop is CASRWGPSTDTQYF. CDR3 bases: TGCGCCAGCAGATGGGGGCCTAGCACAGATACGCAGTATTTT.

The rearrangement joins TRBV5-4 to TRBJ1-2; a weak D match, TRBD1 (6 bases). The CDR3 is 15 amino acids. Germline V gene data show CDR1 as SGHNT and CDR2 as YYREEE (reference sequence). V was clipped by 4 bases and J by 5 bases, with 18 bases between them. The CDR3: CASSKLGGGAYGYTF. CDR3 nucleotide sequence: TGTGCCAGCAGCAAACTGGGAGGGGGGGCATATGGCTACACCTTC.

CDR3 DNA: TGTGCCAGCAGCTTAATGGAGGACTATGGCTACACCTTC. Amino acids: CASSLMEDYGYTF. This chain connects TRBV7-9 to TRBJ1-2; D uncertain. Germline V CDR1 and CDR2: SEHNR, FQNEAQ (reference sequence). Trimming cost V 2 bases and J 3 bases, with 7 bases left between them. The CDR3 has 13 amino acids.

This sequence joins TRBV5-1 and TRBJ1-1, with D maybe TRBD1 (5 bases). From germline, CDR1 is SGHRS and CDR2 YFSETQ. Trimming pared 4 bases from V and 0 bases from J, leaving 16 bases between. This CDR3 spans 16 amino acids. CDR3 bases: TGCGCCAGCAGCCCTCAGTGGGGCGGAATGAACACTGAAGCTTTCTTT. Its protein is CASSPQWGGMNTEAFF.

The gene calls are TRBV6-6 and TRBJ1-1; no definite D call. Germline values: CDR1 MNHNY, CDR2 SVGAGI (reference sequence). This CDR3 comprises 13 residues. The V end lost 0 bases, the J end lost 8 bases, and 10 bases lay between the germline ends. DNA of the CDR3: TGTGCCAGCAGTTACTCGAAAAAAGCCGAAGCTTTCTTT. This gives the protein CASSYSKKAEAFF.

This clone has only one observation. This chain joins TRBV7-3 and TRBJ2-2; D remains unclear. The CDR3 spans 15 residues. Germline V gives CDR1 SGHTA, CDR2 FQGTGA. V shed 11 bases and J shed 4 bases, with 20 bases lying between them. This CDR3 reads CAGVEPAPFTGELFF. The DNA of the CDR3 is TGTGCCGGCGTGGAGCCGGCACCCTTCACCGGGGAGCTGTTTTTT.

The chain uses TRBV5-1 and TRBJ2-5; D unresolved. Germline V lookup: CDR1 SGHRS, CDR2 YFSETQ. CDR3 length: 15 residues. V lost 0 bases, J lost 3 bases, and 12 bases lay in between. This CDR3 reads CASSLAPVRKETQYF. CDR3 DNA: TGCGCCAGCAGCTTGGCCCCAGTGAGGAAAGAGACCCAGTACTTC. Looking up the rest from reference TRBV5-1 and TRBJ2-5 gives the full variable domain: KAGVTQTPRYLIKTRGQQVTLSCSPISGHRSVSWYQQTPGQGLQFLFEYFSETQRNKGNFPGRFSGRQFSNSRSEMNVSTLELGDSALYLCASSLAPVRKETQYFGPGTRLLVL.

V gene TRBV28 combines with J gene TRBJ1-6; possibly TRBD1 for D (5 bases). The germline V gene has CDR1 MDHEN and CDR2 SYDVKM. CDR3 length: 16 amino acids. V dropped 10 bases and J dropped 8 bases, with 24 bases sitting between them. CDR3 amino acids: CATKPSAKAGHSPLHF. Here the CDR3 DNA reads TGTGCCACCAAACCCTCGGCCAAGGCAGGGCATTCACCCCTCCACTTT.

V and J are TRBV30 and TRBJ2-7; 8 positions match TRBD1. CDR1 is GTSNPN, CDR2 SVGIG, per germline (reference sequence). V lost 4 bases and J lost 3; bases outside the gene matches: 11. The CDR3 spans 15 residues. CDR3 amino acids: CAWTRIRTGNYEQYF. The CDR3 nucleotides read TGTGCCTGGACCCGCATAAGGACAGGGAACTACGAGCAGTACTTC.

CDR3 loop: CASSVMGARDTQYF. CDR3 in DNA: TGTGCCAGCAGCGTAATGGGAGCCAGAGATACGCAGTATTTT. The chain joins TRBV9 to TRBJ2-3, with D possibly being TRBD2 (5 bases). The CDR3 consists of 14 residues. Trimming left V 1 base short and J 5 bases short, with 11 bases between. The germline V gene has CDR1 SGDLS and CDR2 YYNGEE.

CDR3 residues: CASSPSPNYGYTF. CDR3 coding DNA: TGTGCCAGCAGCCCCTCCCCTAACTATGGCTACACCTTC. The chain joins TRBV28 to TRBJ1-2; no clear D. CDR1 and CDR2 from the germline V gene are MDHEN and SYDVKM. Deletions cut 6 bases from V and 0 bases from J, with 8 bases between. The CDR3 spans 13 residues.

The chain is built from TRBV6-2 or TRBV6-3 and TRBJ2-1; a possible D gene is TRBD1 (6 bases). Germline values: CDR1 MNHEY, CDR2 SVGEGT. The germline V and J ends were trimmed by 1 base and 5 bases, with 15 bases remaining between them. This CDR3 is 16 amino acids long. CDR3 amino acids: CASSYWGQTPNNEQFF. The DNA for the CDR3 is TGTGCCAGCAGTTACTGGGGGCAGACCCCAAACAATGAGCAGTTCTTC.